This T cell receptor beta chain came from a study of T cell responses to AZD1222 COVID-19 vaccine. Profiled with immunoSEQ multiplex PCR; TCRdb holds only in-frame clones, not every one. The sample records more than 85,000 clones, 87% being singletons. Concerning this clone itself: Its target is not known.

Germline V gives CDR1 LNHNV, CDR2 YYDKDF (reference sequence). The V segment lost 4 bases and the J segment 7 bases; nucleotides outside the gene matches: 15. The CDR3 extends over 18 amino acids. Study-level findings and limits: Researchers took repertoire samples only after the peak T cell response had come.

Sequencing was performed on peripheral blood, taken 28 days after the second AZD1222 dose. The sequence was obtained from an adult who received the AZD1222 COVID-19 vaccine. The V gene is TRBV15, the J gene TRBJ2-1; 11 bases align to TRBD2. The CDR3 loop reads CATSNSGGLAGGFNEQFF. The DNA of the CDR3 is TGTGCCACCAGCAATTCGGGAGGGCTAGCGGGGGGTTTTAATGAGCAGTTCTTC.